The 19 T cell receptor beta chains below were found in one sample sequenced in a study of blood T cell repertoires in COVID-19. The protocol was immunoSEQ multiplex PCR, while the TCRdb copy is restricted to in-frame clones and leaves out a portion. Of tens of thousands of clones detected, 75% to 90% appear once; the ten largest clones hold about 17%. The sample comprised peripheral blood. The receptors here all came from an elderly woman with active or convalescent COVID-19.

The chain joins TRBV27 to TRBJ2-5; D is perhaps TRBD1 (5 bases). The germline V and J ends were trimmed by 2 bases and 5 bases, with 18 bases remaining between them. Germline CDR1 reads MNHEY; CDR2 reads SMNVEV (reference sequence). The CDR3 totals 16 residues. The CDR3 region is CASSLGIQDILETQYF. CDR3 DNA: TGTGCCAGCAGTTTAGGGATTCAGGACATTCTTGAGACCCAGTACTTC.

The V and J genes are TRBV4-2 and TRBJ1-4, with 9 bases matching TRBD1. This CDR3 has 21 amino acids. V dropped 2 bases and J dropped 1; count of bases not matched to a gene: 17. Germline assignment: CDR1 LGHNA and CDR2 YNFKEQ. CDR3 in DNA: TGTGCCAGCAGCCAACGGGGGGGTGCCGGGACAGGGAGGAGAACTAATGAAAAACTGTTTTTT. Encoded protein: CASSQRGGAGTGRRTNEKLFF.

There are a few counts of this clone. The gene calls are TRBV6-2 or TRBV6-3 and TRBJ2-5; 7 positions agree with TRBD1. The CDR3 loop spans 14 amino acids. The V and J ends lost 6 bases and 3 bases, in that order; junction bases with no gene match: 7. The germline V gene has CDR1 MNHEY and CDR2 SVGEGT. The CDR3 DNA is TGTGCCAGCAGCCCCGGGACAGAAGAAGAGACCCAGTACTTC. It translates to CASSPGTEEETQYF.

J is TRBJ2-5 and V is TRBV5-1, with a possible D match to TRBD1 (6 bases). V lost 3 bases and J lost 2, with 14 bases in between. CDR1 and CDR2 (germline): SGHRS, YFSETQ. This CDR3 contains 15 residues. The CDR3 reads CASSYPSGVQETQYF. In DNA form, the CDR3 reads TGCGCCAGCAGCTACCCCTCAGGGGTACAAGAGACCCAGTACTTC.

This clone has only a few counts. Relative to the germline gene, one junction end is altered; a read error may explain this. The genes are TRBV5-4 and TRBJ2-1; 7 nucleotides agree with TRBD1. The CDR3 extends over 15 amino acids. Germline V gene sequence: CDR1 SGHNT, CDR2 YYREEE (reference sequence). The DNA for the CDR3 is TGTGCCAGCAGCCTAGGCACAGGGGATTACAGTGAGCAGTTCTTC. This gives the protein CASSLGTGDYSEQFF.

The chain is built from TRBV6-5 and TRBJ1-1; TRBD1 might be the D (6 bases). The CDR3 contains 15 residues. Looked up from germline, CDR1 is MNHEY and CDR2 is SVGAGI. With 6 bases removed from V and 7 bases from J, the gap between germline ends came to 21 bases. CDR3 in amino acids: CASSGTPSVRSEAFF. DNA of the CDR3: TGTGCCAGCAGCGGGACACCTTCGGTACGAAGTGAAGCTTTCTTT.

This chain links TRBV5-1 with TRBJ2-7, with D uncertain. The CDR3 contains 15 residues. Germline V gives CDR1 SGHRS, CDR2 YFSETQ. The V gene lost 6 bases and the J gene lost 0 bases, with 16 bases spanning the gap. For the CDR3, the DNA is TGCGCCAGCAACGACCTCGACACAAGCTCCTACGAGCAGTACTTC. As protein: CASNDLDTSSYEQYF.

This clone was counted many times. This rearrangement joins TRBV28 to TRBJ2-7; the match to TRBD1 covers 8 bases. This CDR3 comprises 15 residues. Per germline, CDR1 MDHEN and CDR2 SYDVKM. The trim removed 2 bases at V and 4 bases at J, leaving 7 bases unmatched. CDR3 sequence: CASSLLGQGGYEQYF. In DNA, the CDR3 is TGTGCCAGCAGTTTACTAGGACAGGGAGGTTACGAGCAGTACTTC. The full variable domain, in which reference TRBV28 and TRBJ2-7 provide the parts outside the CDR3, is DVKVTQSSRYLVKRTGEKVFLECVQDMDHENMFWYRQDPGLGLRLIYFSYDVKMKEKGDIPEGYSVSREKKERFSLILESASTNQTSMYLCASSLLGQGGYEQYFGPGTRLTVT.

The chain's CDR3 is CASSLAQGSFGGYTF. The CDR3 bases are TGTGCCAGCAGCTTAGCGCAGGGGAGTTTCGGTGGCTACACCTTC. The chain combines TRBV7-2 with TRBJ1-2, with D tentatively TRBD1 (6 bases). The CDR3 is 15 amino acids. V lost 0 bases, J lost 7 bases, and 15 bases lay in between. Per germline, CDR1 SGHTA and CDR2 FQGNSA.

This chain's CDR3 is CASSKRQGKHEQYF. The CDR3 DNA follows: TGTGCCAGCAGCAAAAGACAGGGGAAGCACGAGCAGTACTTC. The chain employs TRBV21-1 and TRBJ2-7; TRBD1 was called by the table and not checked on the DNA. TRBV21-1 is described as a pseudogene. This CDR3 comprises 14 residues.

V gene TRBV9 combines with J gene TRBJ1-1; D might be TRBD1 (6 bases). This CDR3 contains 15 residues. The ends were cut back, 0 bases at V and 4 bases at J, with 13 bases in the middle. CDR1 is SGDLS and CDR2 is YYNGEE in the germline V gene. This chain's CDR3 is CASSVGGIGGTEAFF. CDR3 DNA: TGTGCCAGCAGCGTAGGGGGCATAGGGGGCACTGAAGCTTTCTTT.

The V call is TRBV4-1, the J call TRBJ2-7, with 10 bases that match TRBD1. The CDR3 spans 15 residues. Germline loops: CDR1 MGHRA, CDR2 YSYEKL. V shed 1 base and J 7 bases; nucleotides not matched to a gene: 7. In DNA, the CDR3 is TGCGCCAGCAGCCAAGGGGGACAGGGGTCGGTTGAGCAGTACTTC. Its translation: CASSQGGQGSVEQYF.

The V call is TRBV6-5, the J call TRBJ1-5; a weak D match, TRBD1 (6 bases). The germline V gene has CDR1 MNHEY and CDR2 SVGAGI. There are 15 residues in the CDR3. V shed 4 bases and J shed 6 bases, with 16 bases lying between them. Here the CDR3 reads CASSSGTTRSQPQHF. The CDR3 nucleotides read TGTGCCAGCAGTTCCGGGACAACAAGAAGTCAGCCCCAGCATTTT.

This chain joins TRBV27 and TRBJ2-7; D perhaps matches TRBD1 (5 bases). V lost 2 bases, J lost 0 bases, and 11 bases lay in between. The CDR3 is 15 amino acids. CDR1 and CDR2 (germline): MNHEY, SMNVEV (reference sequence). The CDR3 DNA follows: TGTGCCAGCAGTTTAACAGGTCGCCTCTCCTACGAGCAGTACTTC. It is translated as CASSLTGRLSYEQYF.

V usage is TRBV9 and J usage is TRBJ2-1; 9 bases agree with TRBD2. CDR1 SGDLS and CDR2 YYNGEE come from the germline V gene. This CDR3 spans 14 amino acids. Trimming removed 3 bases from V and 5 bases from J; junction bases left unmatched: 3. The CDR3 nucleotides read TGTGCCAGCAGCGGACTAGCGGAACACAATGAGCAGTTCTTC. It translates to CASSGLAEHNEQFF.

V and J are TRBV6-5 and TRBJ2-7; 7 bases fit TRBD1. In germline, CDR1 is MNHEY, CDR2 SVGAGI. The length of the CDR3 is 13 residues. After removal of 0 bases from V and 6 bases from J, the junction contained 2 bases not matched to a gene. DNA of the CDR3: TGTGCCAGCAGTTACTCCAGGGGGTTCGAGCAGTACTTC. The encoded protein is CASSYSRGFEQYF.

A few counts support this clone. In nucleotides, the CDR3 is TGCGCCAGCAGCTGGGAAGGGGAGGCCTTTTGGGAGGAGCAGTACTTC. It encodes CASSWEGEAFWEEQYF. The genes are TRBV5-1 and TRBJ2-7, with a possible D match to TRBD2 (6 bases). The CDR3 totals 16 residues. The germline gives CDR1 SGHRS, CDR2 YFSETQ. Trimming removed 3 bases at V and 7 bases at J, with 23 bases between.

V and J are TRBV5-1 and TRBJ1-3, with 10 bases identical to TRBD1. The germline V gene encodes CDR1 SGHRS and CDR2 YFSETQ. Unmatched junction bases numbered 5, after V lost 6 bases and J lost 2 bases. This CDR3 is built from 15 residues. CDR3 sequence (DNA): TGCGCCAGCACCGGGACAGGGGCCGCTGGAAACACCATATATTTT. Translating gives CASTGTGAAGNTIYF.

CDR3 nucleotide sequence: TGTGCCACCAGCAGAGCGACAGATGGGAATTCACCCCTCCACTTT. Translated, it gives CATSRATDGNSPLHF. The rearrangement uses TRBV15 and TRBJ1-6; TRBD1 might be the D (5 bases). Germline CDR1 and CDR2: LNHNV and YYDKDF (reference sequence). The V end was cut by 1 base, the J end by 7 bases, with 11 bases between. This CDR3 contains 15 residues.